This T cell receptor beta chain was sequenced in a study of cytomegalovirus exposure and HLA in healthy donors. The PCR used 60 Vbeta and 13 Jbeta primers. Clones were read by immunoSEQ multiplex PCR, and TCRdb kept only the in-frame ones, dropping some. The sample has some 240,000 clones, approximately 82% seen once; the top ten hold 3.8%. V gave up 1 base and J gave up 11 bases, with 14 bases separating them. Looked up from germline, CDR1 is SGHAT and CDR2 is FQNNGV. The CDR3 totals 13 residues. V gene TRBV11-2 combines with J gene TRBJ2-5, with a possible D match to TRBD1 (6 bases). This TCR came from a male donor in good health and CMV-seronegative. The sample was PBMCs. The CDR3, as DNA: TGTGCCAGCAGCTTAGTGAGAGGGGGTGAGCAGTACTTC. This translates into CASSLVRGGEQYF.